This T cell receptor (beta chain) originates from a study of CD4 T cells in relation to SARS-CoV-2 and coronaviruses. Unexposed donor CD4+ T cells date from about 2011-2018, before the COVID-19 pandemic. The cells were cultured for approximately ten days before CD4+ T cells were isolated. Measured with immunoSEQ multiplex PCR; TCRdb has only the in-frame clones, and not every one. The data contain 17,000 or so clones, 74% of them singletons. Broader study findings: Approximately 65% of donors had memory CD4+ clonotypes crossrecognizing SARS-CoV-2 and common cold coronavirus spike.

As concerns this clone: The antigen is not known.

This CDR3 is 15 amino acids long. After removal of 0 bases from V and 2 bases from J, the junction contained 3 bases not matched to a gene. Germline-derived CDR1 and CDR2 are ENHRY and SYGVKD. The V call is TRBV10-3, the J call TRBJ2-7; 8 bases are a match to TRBD1. The sequenced sample consisted of CD4+ T cells from PBMCs, cultured in vitro. The clonotype comes from a human donor in good health. CDR3 in amino acids: CAISESTGAAYEQYF. Written as DNA, the CDR3 is TGTGCCATCAGTGAGTCGACAGGGGCAGCCTACGAGCAGTACTTC.